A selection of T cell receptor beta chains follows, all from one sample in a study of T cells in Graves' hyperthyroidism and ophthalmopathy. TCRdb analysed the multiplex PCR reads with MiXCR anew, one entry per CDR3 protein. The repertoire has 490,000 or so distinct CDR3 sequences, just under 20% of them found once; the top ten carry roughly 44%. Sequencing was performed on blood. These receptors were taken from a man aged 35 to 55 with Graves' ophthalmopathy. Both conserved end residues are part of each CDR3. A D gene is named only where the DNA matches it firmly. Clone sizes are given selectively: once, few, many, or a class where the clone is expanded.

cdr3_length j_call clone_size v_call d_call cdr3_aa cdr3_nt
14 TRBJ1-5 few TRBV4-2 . CASSQIGAGQPQHF TGTGCCAGCAGCCAAATTGGAGCAGGGCAGCCCCAGCATTTT
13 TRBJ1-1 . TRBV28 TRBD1 CASQAGQDVNAFF TGTGCCAGCCAGGCGGGACAGGACGTGAATGCTTTCTTT
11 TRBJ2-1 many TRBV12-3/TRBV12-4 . CASILGNEQFF TGTGCCAGCATACTCGGGAATGAGCAGTTCTTC
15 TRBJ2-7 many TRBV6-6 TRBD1 CASSYDRATTYEQYF TGTGCCAGCAGTTACGACAGGGCTACTACCTACGAGCAGTACTTC
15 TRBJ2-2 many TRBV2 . CASSEEGARTGELFF TGTGCCAGCAGTGAAGAGGGAGCGAGGACCGGGGAGCTGTTTTTT
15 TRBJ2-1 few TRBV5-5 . CASSFWGERVNEQFF TGTGCCAGCAGCTTTTGGGGGGAGAGGGTCAATGAGCAGTTCTTC
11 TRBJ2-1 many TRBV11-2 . CASRQGNEQFF TGTGCCAGCAGACAGGGCAATGAGCAGTTCTTC
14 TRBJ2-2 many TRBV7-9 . CAIDGLEVTGELFF TGTGCCATCGACGGCTTAGAGGTCACCGGGGAGCTGTTTTTT
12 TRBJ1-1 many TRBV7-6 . CASSPQATEAFF TGTGCCAGCAGCCCTCAAGCGACTGAAGCTTTCTTT
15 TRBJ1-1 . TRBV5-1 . CASSFPLGGDTEAFF TGCGCCAGCAGCTTCCCTCTGGGGGGAGACACTGAAGCTTTCTTT
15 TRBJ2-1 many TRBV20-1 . CSATPSSDSYNEQFF TGCAGTGCCACACCCTCTAGCGACTCCTACAATGAGCAGTTCTTC
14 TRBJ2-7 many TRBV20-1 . CSAPKVLGSGEQYF TGCAGTGCCCCTAAAGTCCTTGGGTCCGGCGAGCAGTACTTC
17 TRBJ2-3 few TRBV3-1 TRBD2 CASSQGTSGGFTDTQYF TGTGCCAGCAGCCAAGGGACTAGCGGGGGCTTCACAGATACGCAGTATTTT
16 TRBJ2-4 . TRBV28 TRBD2 CASRTSGALAKNIQYF TGTGCCAGCAGGACTAGCGGGGCTTTAGCCAAAAACATTCAGTACTTC
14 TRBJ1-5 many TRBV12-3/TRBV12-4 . CASRIQGSNQPQHF TGTGCCAGCAGGATACAGGGTTCGAATCAGCCCCAGCATTTT
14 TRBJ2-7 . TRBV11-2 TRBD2 CASSKTSGTGEQYF TGTGCCAGCAGCAAGACTAGCGGGACGGGGGAGCAGTACTTC
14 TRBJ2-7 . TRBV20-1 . CSASSRGAKYEQYF TGCAGTGCTAGCTCCCGAGGGGCAAAATACGAGCAGTACTTC
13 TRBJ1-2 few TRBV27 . CASSSPPDYGYTF TGTGCCAGCAGCTCCCCCCCAGACTATGGCTACACCTTC
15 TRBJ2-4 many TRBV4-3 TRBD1 CASSQGRQGLYIQYF TGCGCCAGCAGCCAAGGGAGACAGGGTCTCTACATTCAGTACTTC
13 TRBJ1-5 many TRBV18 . CASSRGINQPQHF TGTGCCAGCTCACGTGGAATCAATCAGCCCCAGCATTTT
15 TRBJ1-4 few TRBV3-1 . CASSQMNSLHEKLFF TGTGCCAGCAGCCAAATGAACAGCCTCCATGAAAAACTGTTTTTT
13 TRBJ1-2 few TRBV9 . CASSVADYYGYTF TGTGCCAGCAGCGTGGCAGACTACTATGGCTACACCTTC
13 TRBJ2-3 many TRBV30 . CAWSVFGVDTQYF TGTGCCTGGAGTGTCTTCGGGGTCGATACGCAGTATTTT
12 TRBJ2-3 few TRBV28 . CASKVTTDTQYF TGTGCCAGCAAGGTCACAACCGATACGCAGTATTTT
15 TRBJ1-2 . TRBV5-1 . CASSLAEGSTGGYTF TGCGCCAGCAGCTTGGCCGAGGGCTCGACGGGCGGCTACACCTTC
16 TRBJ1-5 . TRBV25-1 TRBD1 CASSASGGPSNQPQHF TGTGCCAGCAGTGCCTCAGGGGGCCCGAGCAATCAGCCCCAGCATTTT
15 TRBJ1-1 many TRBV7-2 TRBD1 CASSFTGGGVTEAFF TGTGCCAGCAGCTTTACAGGGGGAGGTGTTACTGAAGCTTTCTTT
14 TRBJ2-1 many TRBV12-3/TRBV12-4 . CASSLIRTYNEQFF TGTGCCAGCAGTTTAATAAGAACCTACAATGAGCAGTTCTTC
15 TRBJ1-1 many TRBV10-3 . CAIRSSSMKGTEAFF TGTGCCATCAGATCTTCTTCGATGAAGGGCACTGAAGCTTTCTTT
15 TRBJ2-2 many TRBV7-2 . CASSLGDRGHGELFF TGTGCCAGCAGCTTAGGGGATCGGGGGCACGGGGAGCTGTTTTTT
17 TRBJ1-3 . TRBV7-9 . CASSLVTGLSSGNTIYF TGTGCCAGCAGCTTAGTTACAGGCCTGAGCTCTGGAAACACCATATATTTT
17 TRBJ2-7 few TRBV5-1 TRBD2 CASSRNLGLAGVSEQYF TGCGCCAGCAGCCGCAATTTGGGACTAGCGGGAGTGAGTGAGCAGTACTTC
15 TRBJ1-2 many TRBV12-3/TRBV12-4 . CASSLSWRTVYGYTF TGTGCCAGCAGTTTATCTTGGCGGACCGTCTATGGCTACACCTTC
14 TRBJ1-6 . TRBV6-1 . CASSERERYSPPHF TGTGCCAGCAGTGAACGGGAACGGTATTCACCCCCCCACTTT
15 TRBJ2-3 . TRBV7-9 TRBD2 CASSLLERGGDTQYF TGTGCCAGCAGCTTACTGGAGCGGGGGGGCGATACGCAGTATTTT
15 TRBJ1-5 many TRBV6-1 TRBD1 CASSSEGAGNQPQHF TGTGCCAGCAGTTCGGAGGGGGCGGGCAATCAGCCCCAGCATTTT
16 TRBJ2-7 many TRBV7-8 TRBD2 CASSLSASGLTYEQYF TGTGCCAGCAGCTTATCGGCTAGCGGACTAACCTACGAGCAGTACTTC
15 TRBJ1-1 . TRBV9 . CASSVGGPMNTEAFF TGTGCCAGCAGCGTTGGGGGTCCCATGAACACTGAAGCTTTCTTT
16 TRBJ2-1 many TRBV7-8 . CASSPQVEVGGNEQFF TGTGCCTCCAGCCCCCAGGTAGAAGTGGGGGGTAATGAGCAGTTCTTC
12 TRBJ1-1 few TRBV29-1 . CSGGGGNTEAFF TGCAGCGGGGGGGGGGGGAACACTGAAGCTTTCTTT